These 32 T cell receptor beta chains were all obtained from the same sample, sequenced in a study of blood T cell repertoires in COVID-19. Profiling relied on immunoSEQ multiplex PCR, and the TCRdb table lists in-frame clones only, not all of them. The sample holds some 270,000 clones, approximately 89% seen once. What was sequenced was peripheral blood. The origin of the receptors is a woman aged 55-70 years who had recovered from COVID-19.

The V and J genes are TRBV5-1 and TRBJ2-6; D gene ambiguous. The CDR3 consists of 17 residues. V was pared by 0 bases and J by 2 bases, with 12 bases between. Germline assignment: CDR1 SGHRS and CDR2 YFSETQ. CDR3 protein: CASSLVGNGAGANVLTF. CDR3 DNA: TGCGCCAGCAGCTTGGTTGGTAATGGAGCTGGGGCCAACGTCCTGACTTTC.

The V and J genes are TRBV7-3 and TRBJ1-6; 7 bases are shared with TRBD1. V trimming: 5 bases; J trimming: 10 bases; junction bases outside the gene matches: 14. The germline CDR1 and CDR2 sequences are SGHTA and FQGTGA. The CDR3 totals 16 residues. The CDR3 spells CASSIRRQGLGSPLHF. DNA for the CDR3: TGTGCCAGCAGCATAAGACGACAGGGTTTGGGATCACCCCTCCACTTT.

This clone was seen just once. CDR3 region: CASSLDTSNQPQHF. CDR3 bases: TGTGCCAGCAGCTTGGACACTAGCAATCAGCCCCAGCATTTT. The J gene is TRBJ1-5, the V gene TRBV7-8, with D possibly being TRBD1 (5 bases). The CDR3 length is 14 residues. Germline CDR1 is SGHVS and CDR2 is FQNEAQ. V was cut by 3 bases and J by 0 bases, with 6 bases left in between.

This clone has just a few counts. This chain links TRBV5-1 with TRBJ2-3, with TRBD1 as a possible D gene (5 bases). Between the trimmed V and J ends, which lost 1 base and 1 base, there was a span of 10 bases. There are 15 residues in the CDR3. Germline CDR1 is SGHRS and CDR2 is YFSETQ. Here the CDR3 reads CASSLLLRGTDTQYF. CDR3 in DNA: TGCGCCAGCAGCTTGCTCCTCAGGGGCACAGATACGCAGTATTTT.

V is TRBV28 and J is TRBJ2-1; TRBD2 matches 10 bases. Germline V gene sequence: CDR1 MDHEN, CDR2 SYDVKM. This CDR3 has 16 amino acids. With V trimmed by 5 bases and J by 1 base, 5 bases remained unmatched. CDR3 in amino acids: CASSPISGGSYNEQFF. The CDR3 DNA reads as TGTGCCAGCAGTCCCATTAGCGGGGGGTCCTACAATGAGCAGTTCTTC.

The rearrangement joins TRBV4-2 to TRBJ1-1; possibly TRBD1 for D (5 bases). The CDR3 consists of 15 residues. Germline assignment: CDR1 LGHNA and CDR2 YNFKEQ. The V gene lost 1 base and the J gene lost 0 bases, with 9 bases spanning the gap. CDR3: CASSQVGDMNTEAFF. In nucleotides, the CDR3 is TGTGCCAGCAGCCAAGTAGGGGATATGAACACTGAAGCTTTCTTT.

The chain has TRBV19 and TRBJ1-2; D remains unclear. Germline loops: CDR1 LNHDA, CDR2 SQIVND (reference sequence). Trimming left V 5 bases short and J 5 bases short, with 18 bases between. The CDR3 is 15 residues long. The CDR3 spells CASSPVDSRFYGYTF. The CDR3 coding sequence is TGTGCCAGTAGTCCCGTGGACTCTCGTTTTTATGGCTACACCTTC.

The chain recombines TRBV3-1 (or the pseudogene TRBV3-2) with TRBJ1-3; TRBD1 matches at 8 bases. The CDR3 length is 16 residues. The ends lost 5 bases at V and 2 bases at J; junction bases unmatched: 8. Germline V gives CDR1 LGHDT, CDR2 YNNKEL (reference sequence). The CDR3 is CASSLWTGHTGNTIYF. In DNA, the CDR3 is TGTGCCAGCAGCTTGTGGACAGGGCATACTGGAAACACCATATATTTT.

The gene calls are TRBV10-3 and TRBJ2-7; TRBD1 matches at 10 bases. J lost 3 bases, V lost 8 bases, and 16 bases had no gene match. Germline V gene data show CDR1 as ENHRY and CDR2 as SYGVKD. There are 17 residues in the CDR3. The CDR3 loop reads CAIQGDRGDAGNYEQYF. In DNA form, the CDR3 reads TGTGCCATCCAGGGGGACAGGGGAGATGCGGGGAACTACGAGCAGTACTTC.

This CDR3 is CASSTGTGSYEQYF. DNA for the CDR3: TGTGCCAGCTCAACCGGGACAGGGAGCTACGAGCAGTACTTC. The rearrangement links TRBV18 to TRBJ2-7, with 9 bases lining up with TRBD1. The CDR3 is made up of 14 amino acids. Trimming took 5 bases from V and 3 from J; bases not matched to a gene: 5. CDR1 and CDR2 (germline): KGHSH, LQKENI.

The chain recombines TRBV10-3 with TRBJ1-1, with 7 bases lining up with TRBD1. The CDR3 totals 15 residues. Germline V gene data show CDR1 as ENHRY and CDR2 as SYGVKD. V was clipped by 1 base and J by 5 bases; unmatched bases: 7. The DNA of the CDR3 is TGTGCCATCAGTGAGTTCACAGGGGTAGTGACTGAAGCTTTCTTT. Its translation: CAISEFTGVVTEAFF.

This chain connects TRBV5-1 to TRBJ2-1; 8 bases line up with TRBD1. With 4 bases clipped from V and 4 bases from J, the junction kept 10 bases outside the gene matches. The CDR3 covers 16 residues. Germline lookup yields CDR1 SGHRS and CDR2 YFSETQ. CDR3 sequence reads: CASSEIGQGPYNEQFF. Written as DNA, the CDR3 is TGCGCCAGCAGCGAGATAGGACAGGGACCATACAATGAGCAGTTCTTC.

This sequence joins TRBV6-1 and TRBJ1-2; D not certain. Germline loops: CDR1 MNHNS, CDR2 SASEGT. V shed 2 bases and J shed 3 bases, with 13 bases lying between them. The CDR3 is 15 residues long. The CDR3 nucleotides read TGTGCCAGCAGTGAATCTCAAGGAGGTCACTATGGCTACACCTTC. This gives the protein CASSESQGGHYGYTF.

This rearrangement joins TRBV19 to TRBJ2-7, with D maybe TRBD1 (6 bases). Germline CDR1 is LNHDA and CDR2 is SQIVND (reference sequence). V lost 8 bases and J 5 bases, leaving 19 bases between the germline ends. The CDR3 spans 14 residues. CDR3 residues: CASATVGQSDEQYF. The CDR3 coding sequence is TGTGCCAGTGCCACAGTTGGACAGTCGGACGAGCAGTACTTC.

The chain carries TRBV28 and TRBJ2-3; TRBD2 matches 7 bases. This CDR3 is 16 amino acids long. J gave up 0 bases and V 5 bases, and 8 bases lay outside the gene matches. Germline CDR1 and CDR2: MDHEN and SYDVKM. The CDR3 region is CASSPSLSGSTDTQYF. The CDR3 nucleotides read TGTGCCAGCAGTCCCTCCCTTAGCGGGAGCACAGATACGCAGTATTTT.

V gene TRBV6-2 or TRBV6-3 combines with J gene TRBJ1-1, with unresolved D. The CDR3 totals 16 residues. Between the trimmed V and J ends, which lost 6 bases and 4 bases, there was a span of 21 bases. Germline CDR1 MNHEY, CDR2 SVGEGT. The CDR3 protein is CASSSSGVSTFTEAFF. DNA for the CDR3: TGTGCCAGCAGCTCAAGCGGGGTTTCCACTTTCACTGAAGCTTTCTTT.

The chain has TRBV19 and TRBJ1-5, with D maybe TRBD1 (5 bases). The CDR3 extends over 15 amino acids. Per the germline V gene, CDR1 is LNHDA and CDR2 is SQIVND (reference sequence). With 6 bases removed from V and 3 bases from J, the gap between germline ends came to 15 bases. The CDR3, as DNA: TGTGCCAGTAGGGGGATGGCAGGGTTCAATCAGCCCCAGCATTTT. As protein: CASRGMAGFNQPQHF.

This sequence joins TRBV28 and TRBJ1-4; 7 bases are shared with TRBD1. This CDR3 region has 12 residues. Germline values: CDR1 MDHEN, CDR2 SYDVKM. CDR3 coding DNA: TGTGTCACCCAGGGGGGTAATGAAAAACTGTTTTTT. Translated: CVTQGGNEKLFF.

The chain joins TRBV3-1 (or the pseudogene TRBV3-2) to TRBJ2-5; D not resolved. The germline CDR1 and CDR2 sequences are LGHDT and YNNKEL (reference sequence). Trimming stripped 1 base from V and 4 bases from J, with 7 bases between. The length of the CDR3 is 13 residues. CDR3 DNA: TGTGCCAGCAGCCAAGTAGATGGAGAGACCCAGTACTTC. Protein: CASSQVDGETQYF.

This rearrangement joins TRBV20-1 to TRBJ1-2; 10 nucleotides match TRBD1. CDR1 and CDR2 (germline): DFQATT, SNEGSKA (reference sequence). This CDR3 spans 14 amino acids. After removal of 3 bases from V and 7 bases from J, the junction contained 8 bases not matched to a gene. The CDR3 coding sequence is TGCAGTGCTAGTGGTGGGGACAGGGGTTTTGGCTACACCTTC. It codes for CSASGGDRGFGYTF.

The rearrangement uses TRBV7-3 and TRBJ2-1; D unresolved. V gave up 5 bases and J gave up 8 bases, with 13 bases separating them. The CDR3 consists of 13 residues. Germline V gene lookup returns CDR1 SGHTA and CDR2 FQGTGA. CDR3 coding DNA: TGTGCCAGCAGCCCGTGGTCTATCCATGAGCAGTTCTTC. Its protein is CASSPWSIHEQFF.

The chain combines TRBV11-3 with TRBJ2-3; D possibly corresponds to TRBD2 (7 bases). V was shortened by 5 bases and J by 2 bases, with 17 bases between the two germline ends. The CDR3 is 16 amino acids. Germline V gene data show CDR1 as SGHNT and CDR2 as YENEEA. This chain's CDR3 is CASSPWEGGITDTQYF. The CDR3 DNA reads as TGTGCCAGCAGCCCCTGGGAGGGGGGGATCACAGATACGCAGTATTTT.

The chain carries TRBV28 and TRBJ1-2, with 8 bases matching TRBD1. The germline gives CDR1 MDHEN, CDR2 SYDVKM. Trimming cost V 3 bases and J 6 bases; bases outside gene matches: 3. The length of the CDR3 is 13 residues. The DNA for the CDR3 is TGTGCCAGCAGTTTTGTGACAGGGGATGGCTACACCTTC. This encodes CASSFVTGDGYTF.

This clone has more than one count but fewer than ten. This rearrangement joins TRBV28 to TRBJ2-3; 7 bases are shared with TRBD2. Trimming removed 5 bases from V and 2 bases from J; junction bases left unmatched: 7. The CDR3 sequence is 15 residues long. Per the germline V gene, CDR1 is MDHEN and CDR2 is SYDVKM. CDR3 residues: CASSPLAALTDTQYF. CDR3 DNA sequence: TGTGCCAGCAGTCCCCTAGCGGCCCTCACAGATACGCAGTATTTT.

The rearrangement links TRBV19 to TRBJ1-2; 10 bases are a match to TRBD1. Germline CDR1 LNHDA, CDR2 SQIVND (reference sequence). The CDR3 is 14 amino acids. V shed 6 bases and J 4 bases; nucleotides not matched to a gene: 5. DNA of the CDR3: TGTGCCAGTAGGGACAGGGGGAGAGGCTATGGCTACACCTTC. Protein: CASRDRGRGYGYTF.

The gene calls are TRBV7-2 and TRBJ2-7; 13 positions agree with TRBD2. V dropped 4 bases and J dropped 7; count of bases not matched to a gene: 4. Per the germline V gene, CDR1 is SGHTA and CDR2 is FQGNSA. The CDR3 loop spans 14 amino acids. CDR3 nucleotide sequence: TGTGCCAGCAGCTCCCTGACTAGCGGGGGGGAGCAGTACTTC. Translated, it gives CASSSLTSGGEQYF.

This clone was seen just once. This chain joins TRBV6-1 and TRBJ1-2, with 8 bases that match TRBD1. Per the germline V gene, CDR1 is MNHNS and CDR2 is SASEGT. V shed 2 bases and J 2 bases; nucleotides not matched to a gene: 1. The CDR3 has 14 residues. DNA for the CDR3: TGTGCCAGCAGTGAACGGACAGGGAACTATGGCTACACCTTC. It is translated as CASSERTGNYGYTF.

V is TRBV18 and J is TRBJ2-1, with 10 bases fitting TRBD1. Germline CDR1 is KGHSH and CDR2 is LQKENI. The V segment lost 5 bases and the J segment 7 bases; nucleotides outside the gene matches: 8. The length of the CDR3 is 15 residues. The CDR3 here is CASSFNRDRGNEQFF. Here the CDR3 DNA reads TGTGCCAGCTCATTTAACCGGGACAGGGGTAATGAGCAGTTCTTC.

This chain joins TRBV18 and TRBJ2-5, with 8 nucleotides matching TRBD2. J gave up 5 bases and V 6 bases, and 14 bases lay outside the gene matches. The germline V gene has CDR1 KGHSH and CDR2 LQKENI. The CDR3 covers 16 residues. The CDR3 spells CASSRSGGAVVETQYF. The CDR3 bases are TGTGCCAGCTCCCGCAGCGGGGGAGCGGTGGTGGAGACCCAGTACTTC.

This rearrangement joins TRBV20-1 to TRBJ2-5; a weak D match, TRBD2 (6 bases). Trimming removed 3 bases from V and 2 bases from J, with 10 bases in between. This CDR3 has 13 residues. CDR1 is DFQATT, CDR2 SNEGSKA, per germline (reference sequence). CDR3 DNA: TGCAGTGCTAGTCGGGGGTCACAAGAGACCCAGTACTTC. Translation gives CSASRGSQETQYF.

The J gene is TRBJ2-2, the V gene TRBV5-1; D is undetermined. There are 14 residues in the CDR3. CDR1 and CDR2 from the germline V gene are SGHRS and YFSETQ. V was trimmed by 0 bases and J by 4 bases, leaving 7 bases between them. Here the CDR3 reads CASSLDQITGELFF. DNA of the CDR3: TGCGCCAGCAGCTTGGATCAGATCACCGGGGAGCTGTTTTTT.

This chain links TRBV10-3 with TRBJ1-2, with a weak D call TRBD1 (5 bases). The CDR3 is 14 amino acids. Germline V gives CDR1 ENHRY, CDR2 SYGVKD. V was clipped by 0 bases and J by 10 bases, with 15 bases between them. CDR3 DNA sequence: TGTGCCATCAGTGAGTCTTTGGGACTGGAGGTCTACACCTTC. Translating it yields CAISESLGLEVYTF.